This T cell receptor (beta chain) derives from a study of T-cell reconstitution after alpha-beta-depleted transplantation in children. This clonotype was counted at least ten times. Its antigen is undetermined. It was with unique molecular identifiers that the TCRbeta library was prepared. TCRdb reanalysed the PCR reads using MiXCR and keeps one entry per CDR3 protein. The table lists 190,000 or so distinct CDR3 sequences, about 6% of them singletons. Findings and caveats of the study: In patients about two months after transplant, alpha-beta T cells reportedly arose from several hundred expanded graft clones. At the one-year point after transplant, T-cell counts and TCRbeta diversity were found to come mostly from T cells that had been newly produced. Surviving thymic progenitors and recipient T cells were the source of high TCRbeta diversity at day 60 in some patients.

CDR1 is MDHEN and CDR2 is SYDVKM in the germline V gene. Deletions cut 0 bases from V and 0 bases from J, with 6 bases between. This CDR3 contains 15 residues. The sequence derives from a girl less than two years old with combined immunodeficiency, due to receive a stem cell transplant. This chain uses TRBV28 with TRBJ1-3; D remains unclear. The sample consisted of PBMCs, taken before TCRalphabeta/CD19-depleted stem cell transplant. The CDR3 DNA reads TGTGCCAGCAGTTTATGGGATACCTCTGGAAACACCATATATTTT. It specifies CASSLWDTSGNTIYF. The variable domain in full, completed from reference TRBV28 and TRBJ1-3, reads DVKVTQSSRYLVKRTGEKVFLECVQDMDHENMFWYRQDPGLGLRLIYFSYDVKMKEKGDIPEGYSVSREKKERFSLILESASTNQTSMYLCASSLWDTSGNTIYFGEGSWLTVV.